Shown below are 20 T cell receptor beta chains from a single sample sequenced in a study of T cells in Graves' hyperthyroidism and ophthalmopathy. Amplification yielded TCR beta CDR3 regions, with RNA transcripts as the source. An initial round of RT-PCR targeting the TCR CDR3 relied on the HTBI primer set. TCRdb reprocessed the multiplex PCR reads via MiXCR and lists one record per CDR3 protein. This sample has 350,000 to 400,000 distinct CDR3 sequences, with about 16% found just once. Sample: blood. The receptor source for this set is a young woman with Graves' hyperthyroidism.

At least ten counts were recorded for this clonotype. The rearrangement uses TRBV2 and TRBJ2-7, with D possibly being TRBD2 (6 bases). Trimming cost V 4 bases and J 7 bases, with 14 bases left between them. CDR1 is SNHLY and CDR2 is FYNNEI in the germline V gene. The CDR3 is 13 residues long. CDR3 protein: CASSAGTGGEQYF. Written as DNA, the CDR3 is TGTGCCAGCAGTGCCGGGACCGGAGGGGAGCAGTACTTC.

This clonotype was observed many times. This rearrangement joins TRBV19 to TRBJ2-1, with 8 bases lining up with TRBD1. The germline gives CDR1 LNHDA, CDR2 SQIVND (reference sequence). V lost 9 bases to trimming and J lost 15 bases; unmatched junction nucleotides: 10. CDR3 length: 11 amino acids. This chain's CDR3 is CASYGQGRMFF. CDR3 sequence (DNA): TGTGCCAGCTACGGACAGGGAAGGATGTTCTTC. Variable domain in full (rest from reference TRBV19 and TRBJ2-1): DGGITQSPKYLFRKEGQNVTLSCEQNLNHDAMYWYRQDPGQGLRLIYYSQIVNDFQKGDIAEGYSVSREKKESFPLTVTSAQKNPTAFYLCASYGQGRMFFGPGTRLTVL.

This clonotype showed up many times. In DNA, the CDR3 is TGTGCCAGCAGTGAAGCGGCTTTTTCCGGGACGGCCACCTACGAGCAGTACTTC. Translation gives CASSEAAFSGTATYEQYF. V and J are TRBV6-1 and TRBJ2-7; D tentatively fits TRBD1 or TRBD2 (5 bases each). Germline V gives CDR1 MNHNS, CDR2 SASEGT. The CDR3 extends over 18 amino acids. The germline V and J ends were trimmed by 0 bases and 2 bases, with 20 bases remaining between them.

This clonotype was seen repeatedly, ten times or more. CDR3 protein: CASSSGGLAKNIQYF. In DNA, the CDR3 is TGTGCCAGCAGTTCAGGGGGACTAGCCAAAAACATTCAGTACTTC. The chain uses TRBV27 and TRBJ2-4; D is perhaps TRBD1 (7 bases). V gave up 4 bases and J gave up 0 bases, with 10 bases separating them. The CDR3 covers 15 residues. Germline lookup yields CDR1 MNHEY and CDR2 SMNVEV (reference sequence).

The chain links TRBV14 to TRBJ2-3; 7 bases are shared with TRBD2. Germline values: CDR1 SGHDN, CDR2 FVKESK. Trimming removed 6 bases from V and 0 bases from J; junction bases left unmatched: 6. CDR3 length equals 15 residues. The CDR3 is CASSFLAASTDTQYF. In DNA form, the CDR3 reads TGTGCCAGCAGTTTCCTAGCGGCTAGCACAGATACGCAGTATTTT.

J is TRBJ1-1 and V is TRBV4-2; TRBD1 is a possible D gene (6 bases). Trimming shortened V by 0 bases and J by 0 bases, and 8 bases separated the two germline ends. Germline lookup yields CDR1 LGHNA and CDR2 YNFKEQ. The CDR3 extends over 15 amino acids. Written as DNA, the CDR3 is TGTGCCAGCAGCCAAGAGGGGGGCTTGAACACTGAAGCTTTCTTT. Protein sequence: CASSQEGGLNTEAFF.

This clonotype appeared many times. The rearrangement links TRBV13 to TRBJ2-1; D is uncertain. Germline V CDR1 and CDR2: PRHDT, FYEKMQ (reference sequence). The CDR3 has 15 amino acids. The V end was cut by 1 base, the J end by 2 bases, with 9 bases between. The CDR3 here is CASSLAQTTYNEQFF. DNA of the CDR3: TGTGCCAGCAGCTTAGCGCAAACAACCTACAATGAGCAGTTCTTC.

This clonotype was seen many times. The V and J genes are TRBV30 and TRBJ2-7, with D possibly TRBD1 on 6 matching bases. The CDR3 is made up of 11 amino acids. Trimming removed 8 bases at V and 5 bases at J, with 13 bases between. The germline V gene encodes CDR1 GTSNPN and CDR2 SVGIG (reference sequence). The CDR3 region has the DNA TGTGCCGGAAACAGGGCCCACGAGCAGTACTTC. This gives the protein CAGNRAHEQYF.

This clonotype was detected many times. The J gene is TRBJ2-3, the V gene TRBV20-1; 10 positions match TRBD2. With V trimmed by 0 bases and J by 1 base, 4 bases remained unmatched. The CDR3 totals 16 residues. CDR1 and CDR2 (germline): DFQATT, SNEGSKA (reference sequence). CDR3 sequence reads: CSARDASGRGTDTQYF. CDR3 in DNA: TGCAGTGCTAGAGACGCTAGCGGGAGAGGCACAGATACGCAGTATTTT.

This clonotype was detected only a few times. The rearrangement joins TRBV3-1 to TRBJ2-4, with 12 bases fitting TRBD1. CDR3 size: 20 residues. V was clipped by 1 base and J by 12 bases; unmatched bases: 22. Germline V gene data show CDR1 as LGHDT and CDR2 as YNNKEL (reference sequence). The CDR3 is CASSQVGQGAQRPGKKDQYF. In DNA form, the CDR3 reads TGTGCCAGCAGCCAAGTGGGACAGGGGGCCCAAAGGCCGGGTAAAAAGGATCAGTACTTC.

There are many counts of this clonotype. The chain is built from TRBV5-1 and TRBJ2-3; 11 bases agree with TRBD2. Trimming removed 1 base from V and 6 bases from J; junction bases left unmatched: 7. CDR1 SGHRS and CDR2 YFSETQ come from the germline V gene. The CDR3 contains 16 residues. CDR3 amino acids: CASSLTSGSLGDTQYF. DNA for the CDR3: TGCGCCAGCAGCTTGACTAGCGGGAGCCTAGGGGATACGCAGTATTTT.

The table lists this clonotype with many counts. The chain joins TRBV12-3 or TRBV12-4 to TRBJ2-7; 8 positions match TRBD1. The CDR3 is made up of 15 amino acids. Unmatched junction bases numbered 10, after V lost 5 bases and J lost 4 bases. The CDR3 protein is CASSLRGRVVYEQYF. For the CDR3, the DNA is TGTGCCAGCAGTCTCAGGGGGCGCGTAGTATACGAGCAGTACTTC.

This clonotype was detected many times. The chain recombines TRBV20-1 with TRBJ1-1; no reliable D call. Germline lookup yields CDR1 DFQATT and CDR2 SNEGSKA (reference sequence). The CDR3 covers 14 residues. The V end was cut by 6 bases, the J end by 4 bases, with 18 bases between. The CDR3 loop is CSAIRPVVGTEAFF. The CDR3 DNA sequence: TGCAGTGCCATTCGCCCGGTGGTGGGCACTGAAGCTTTCTTT.

This clonotype was counted a few times. The gene calls are TRBV30 and TRBJ2-2, with a tentative D call TRBD2 (7 bases). V was clipped by 3 bases and J by 4 bases, with 15 bases between them. This CDR3 has 15 amino acids. CDR1 and CDR2 from the germline V gene are GTSNPN and SVGIG (reference sequence). CDR3 nucleotides: TGTGCCTGGAGAGAAGGGGGGGCAGTCACCGGGGAGCTGTTTTTT. It yields the protein CAWREGGAVTGELFF.

There are a few counts of this clonotype. The chain couples TRBV18 to TRBJ2-6; tentatively, D is TRBD1 (6 bases). The CDR3 totals 15 residues. The ends were cut back, 2 bases at V and 10 bases at J, with 15 bases in the middle. CDR1 is KGHSH, CDR2 LQKENI, per germline. In nucleotides, the CDR3 is TGTGCCAGCTCACCAGGACAGTTAAGTGCGAACGTCCTGACTTTC. Translation: CASSPGQLSANVLTF.

Only a few counts were recorded for this clonotype. This chain joins TRBV20-1 and TRBJ2-3; 11 nucleotides match TRBD2. Looked up from germline, CDR1 is DFQATT and CDR2 is SNEGSKA (reference sequence). The CDR3 loop spans 13 amino acids. Trimming took 7 bases from V and 2 from J; bases not matched to a gene: 2. The DNA of the CDR3 is TGCAGTGGGACTAGCGGGTCCACAGATACGCAGTATTTT. Its protein product is CSGTSGSTDTQYF.

This clonotype was counted between two and nine times. This chain joins TRBV9 and TRBJ2-7, with TRBD1 matching 10 bases. Germline lookup yields CDR1 SGDLS and CDR2 YYNGEE. CDR3 length equals 14 residues. V lost 3 bases to trimming and J lost 4 bases; unmatched junction nucleotides: 4. CDR3 region: CASSGGQGIYEQYF. As DNA, the CDR3 is TGTGCCAGCAGCGGGGGACAGGGGATATACGAGCAGTACTTC.

This clonotype appeared a few times. The CDR3 loop is CASSQEGFSSYNEQFF. CDR3 nucleotides: TGTGCCAGCAGCCAAGAGGGGTTTTCCTCCTACAATGAGCAGTTCTTC. V and J are TRBV3-1 and TRBJ2-1; no firm D call. Trimming cost V 0 bases and J 0 bases, with 9 bases left between them. Germline V gene lookup returns CDR1 LGHDT and CDR2 YNNKEL (reference sequence). The CDR3 is 16 amino acids.

The chain has TRBV27 and TRBJ1-5; D is undetermined. Trimming pared 3 bases from V and 5 bases from J, leaving 11 bases between. CDR1 is MNHEY and CDR2 is SMNVEV in the germline V gene (reference sequence). The CDR3 runs to 14 residues. CDR3 nucleotides: TGTGCCAGCAGTTTTGGGGAGGGAGATCAGCCCCAGCATTTT. This sequence encodes CASSFGEGDQPQHF.

This clonotype showed up many times. This chain uses TRBV5-1 with TRBJ2-3, with 8 bases identical to TRBD2. This CDR3 has 16 residues. The V gene's germline CDR1 is SGHRS and CDR2 YFSETQ. V dropped 4 bases and J dropped 5; count of bases not matched to a gene: 12. In DNA, the CDR3 is TGCGCCAGCAGCGACCTATCAGCGGGAGATGGAGATACGCAGTATTTT. Amino acids: CASSDLSAGDGDTQYF.